Listed here are 9 T cell receptor beta chains from one sample, sequenced in a study of cytomegalovirus exposure and HLA in healthy donors. Profiling relied on immunoSEQ multiplex PCR, and the TCRdb table lists in-frame clones only, not all of them. This table has about 130,000 clones, just under 85% appearing once. The material sequenced was PBMCs. The receptors were sampled from a young man in good health and CMV-seropositive.

The V gene is TRBV29-1, the J gene TRBJ1-1, with 7 bases that match TRBD1. Germline V gives CDR1 SQVTM, CDR2 ANQGSEA. The CDR3 has 11 residues. Germline trimming cut 2 bases from V and 10 bases from J; bases unmatched to any gene: 4. The CDR3 DNA reads as TGCAGCGTTGAAAGACAGGGAGTAGCTTTCTTT. Translated, it gives CSVERQGVAFF.

In its sample, this clone was seen once. This chain joins TRBV7-3 and TRBJ2-5; 10 bases align to TRBD1. The ends lost 5 bases at V and 5 bases at J; junction bases unmatched: 8. The CDR3 covers 15 residues. The V gene's germline CDR1 is SGHTA and CDR2 FQGTGA. In DNA form, the CDR3 reads TGTGCCAGCAGCCCAACCGGGACAGGGGTCGAGACCCAGTACTTC. This codes for CASSPTGTGVETQYF.

This clone has a single count. The V call is TRBV18, the J call TRBJ1-1; D is possibly TRBD1 (5 bases). The CDR3 has 15 amino acids. Germline values: CDR1 KGHSH, CDR2 LQKENI. Trimming removed 3 bases from V and 5 bases from J, with 16 bases in between. CDR3 bases: TGTGCCAGCTCACCCGTGGAGGGGAGTAGGACTGAAGCTTTCTTT. This codes for CASSPVEGSRTEAFF.

The rearrangement uses TRBV15 and TRBJ2-5, with 11 bases aligning to TRBD2. CDR1 and CDR2 (germline): LNHNV, YYDKDF (reference sequence). The CDR3 is made up of 16 amino acids. Germline trimming cut 2 bases from V and 5 bases from J; bases unmatched to any gene: 7. The CDR3 protein is CATSRLLAGGWETQYF. CDR3 DNA: TGTGCCACCAGCAGACTTCTAGCGGGAGGTTGGGAGACCCAGTACTTC.

This clone was detected only once. V usage is TRBV9 and J usage is TRBJ2-1; 10 bases align to TRBD2. V lost 4 bases, J lost 8 bases, and 24 bases stayed unmatched. This CDR3 is 20 amino acids long. CDR1 and CDR2 from the germline V gene are SGDLS and YYNGEE. The CDR3 loop is CASSRPVHTTSGERGDEQFF. The CDR3 nucleotides are TGTGCCAGCAGCAGACCGGTACACACTACTAGCGGGGAAAGGGGCGATGAGCAGTTCTTC. Using reference TRBV9 and TRBJ2-1 for the parts outside the CDR3, the full variable domain is DSGVTQTPKHLITATGQRVTLRCSPRSGDLSVYWYQQSLDQGLQFLIQYYNGEERAKGNILERFSAQQFPDLHSELNLSSLELGDSALYFCASSRPVHTTSGERGDEQFFGPGTRLTVL.

The rearrangement joins TRBV7-9 to TRBJ2-3; 9 bases fit TRBD2. This CDR3 has 14 amino acids. Per the germline V gene, CDR1 is SEHNR and CDR2 is FQNEAQ (reference sequence). V trimming: 11 bases; J trimming: 3 bases; junction bases outside the gene matches: 9. CDR3 protein: CAAARGGRTDTQYF. The CDR3 DNA is TGTGCCGCGGCGCGGGGGGGCCGGACAGATACGCAGTATTTT. The full variable domain, in which reference TRBV7-9 and TRBJ2-3 provide the parts outside the CDR3, is DTGVSQNPRHKITKRGQNVTFRCDPISEHNRLYWYRQTLGQGPEFLTYFQNEAQLEKSRLLSDRFSAERPKGSFSTLEIQRTEQGDSAMYLCAAARGGRTDTQYFGPGTRLTVL.

The V call is TRBV28, the J call TRBJ2-4; 11 bases map to TRBD2. The CDR3 totals 16 residues. Unmatched junction bases numbered 9, after V lost 5 bases and J lost 6 bases. Germline CDR1 is MDHEN and CDR2 is SYDVKM. The CDR3 here is CASSPSTLAGGNIQYF. Written as DNA, the CDR3 is TGTGCCAGCAGTCCATCGACCCTAGCGGGAGGAAACATTCAGTACTTC.

Concerning this clone: A read error may account for a junction end that differs from germline. The chain employs TRBV5-1 and TRBJ1-2; 8 nucleotides align to TRBD1. Per germline, CDR1 SGHRS and CDR2 YFSETQ. There are 16 residues in the CDR3. CDR3: CASSLGGTGDFYGYTF. As DNA, the CDR3 is TGCGCCAGCAGCTTGGGCGGGACAGGTGATTTTTATGGCTACACCTTT.

This clone appeared once. The chain couples TRBV6-6 to TRBJ1-1, with TRBD1 identical over 7 bases. CDR1 and CDR2 from the germline V gene are MNHNY and SVGAGI (reference sequence). This CDR3 is 16 amino acids long. After removal of 8 bases from V and 0 bases from J, the junction contained 12 bases not matched to a gene. The CDR3 loop is CASAHVRTGLNTEAFF. CDR3 DNA sequence: TGTGCCAGCGCGCACGTAAGGACAGGATTGAACACTGAAGCTTTCTTT.